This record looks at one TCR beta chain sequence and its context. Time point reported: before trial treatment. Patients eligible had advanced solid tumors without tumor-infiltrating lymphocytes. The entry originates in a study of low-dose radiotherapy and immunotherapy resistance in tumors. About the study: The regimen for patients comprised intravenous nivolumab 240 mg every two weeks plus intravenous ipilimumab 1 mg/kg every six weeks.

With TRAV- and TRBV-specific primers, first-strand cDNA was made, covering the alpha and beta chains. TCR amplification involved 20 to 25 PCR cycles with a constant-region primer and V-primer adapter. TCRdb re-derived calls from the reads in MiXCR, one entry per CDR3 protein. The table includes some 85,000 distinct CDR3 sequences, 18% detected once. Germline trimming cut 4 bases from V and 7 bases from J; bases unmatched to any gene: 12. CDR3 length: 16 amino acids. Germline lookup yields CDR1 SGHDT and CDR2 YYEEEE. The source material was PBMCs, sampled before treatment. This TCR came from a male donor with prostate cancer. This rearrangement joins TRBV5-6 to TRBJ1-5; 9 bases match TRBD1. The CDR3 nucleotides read TGTGCCAGCAGCGTGTATACCGGGACAGGGAAACAGCCCCAGCATTTT. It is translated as CASSVYTGTGKQPQHF. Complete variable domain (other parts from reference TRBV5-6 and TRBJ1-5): DAGVTQSPTHLIKTRGQQVTLRCSPKSGHDTVSWYQQALGQGPQFIFQYYEEEERQRGNFPDRFSGHQFPNYSSELNVNALLLGDSALYLCASSVYTGTGKQPQHFGDGTRLSIL.